The entry that follows covers one T cell receptor beta chain sequence. Its binding antigen is unknown. Base qualities are not provided; no much larger clone lies one nucleotide away. The data belong to a study of T cell changes during pregnancy in multiple sclerosis (dated 2019 in TCRdb). In terms of the full investigation: Changes in the T cell repertoire over the course of pregnancy were examined in this study in women with multiple sclerosis.

The library was built by means of the immunoSEQ multiplex PCR assay. TCRdb re-hosts the immuneACCESS table, in-frame sequences only. Its copies lack some clones; in the studies checked, an unresolved V gene accounts for under half of them, and the cause for the rest is not known. The sample contains tens of thousands of clones, under 95% of them found a single time. The leading ten clones occupy about 6.1% of the sample. V loses 0 bases, J loses 4 bases, and the germline ends lie 5 bases apart. For CDR1 and CDR2, the germline V gene lists SGHDT and YYEEEE. From the cysteine through the phenylalanine, the CDR3 covers 13 amino acids. The CDR3 DNA has 39 bases and is translated from base 1.

The sequence was collected from a female donor with multiple sclerosis, enrolled in a pregnancy study. The chain is made from TRBV5-6 and TRBJ2-1, with the D gene uncertain. The material sequenced was CD8+ T cells from peripheral blood mononuclear cells, taken in the third trimester of pregnancy. The DNA sequence reads TGTGCCAGCAGCTTGGCCCCATACAATGAGCAGTTCTTC. Its product reads: CASSLAPYNEQFF.